The 19 T cell receptor beta chains in this list originate from one sample, sequenced in a study of immune characterization of retroperitoneal liposarcoma. TCRdb called the PCR reads again in MiXCR, with one record for every CDR3 protein. The table records around 20,000 distinct CDR3 sequences, about 35% of them present only once. Source material: blood. Receptors were obtained from a male donor with retroperitoneal liposarcoma.

This clonotype is medium-sized within its sample. The chain recombines TRBV12-3 or TRBV12-4 with TRBJ2-6; possible D gene TRBD1, 5 bases. V lost 5 bases to trimming and J lost 8 bases, with 13 bases between them. This CDR3 has 14 amino acids. The CDR3: CASSGWTRTNVLTF. CDR3 nucleotides: TGTGCCAGCAGTGGTTGGACAAGGACCAACGTCCTGACTTTC.

The chain has TRBV12-5 and TRBJ2-1; D might be TRBD2 (6 bases). The CDR3 has 16 residues. Germline V gene lookup returns CDR1 LGHNT and CDR2 FRNRAP. Trimming took 7 bases from V and 9 from J, leaving 25 bases between them. CDR3 DNA: TGTGCTAGTGCCGATCGCGGGGACTCCCCGGGTTTTGAGCAGTTCTTC. Its protein product is CASADRGDSPGFEQFF. The full variable domain, completed using reference TRBV12-5 and TRBJ2-1, is DARVTQTPRHKVTEMGQEVTMRCQPILGHNTVFWYRQTMMQGLELLAYFRNRAPLDDSGMPKDRFSAEMPDATLATLKIQPSEPRDSAVYFCASADRGDSPGFEQFFGPGTRLTVL.

V and J are TRBV7-2 and TRBJ2-5; D perhaps matches TRBD1 (6 bases). The end of the DNA fits TRBJ2-1 better, so the J call may be wrong. The CDR3 loop spans 15 amino acids. Germline CDR1 is SGHTA and CDR2 is FQGNSA. DNA of the CDR3: TGTGCCAGCAGCTTGGTTACAGGGACCAAAAACATTCAGTTCTTC. Residues: CASSLVTGTKNIQFF.

This clonotype was detected ten times or more. The chain is built from TRBV7-8 and TRBJ2-5; D is possibly TRBD1 or TRBD2 (5 bases each). The V end lost 4 bases, the J end lost 1 base, and 13 bases lay between the germline ends. Germline loops: CDR1 SGHVS, CDR2 FQNEAQ. The CDR3 runs 15 residues. CDR3 coding DNA: TGTGCCAGCAGCTCTATAGCTGGGACCCAAGAGACCCAGTACTTC. Translating it yields CASSSIAGTQETQYF.

This clonotype was recorded a few times. V and J are TRBV5-1 and TRBJ2-1; 12 nucleotides match TRBD2. The CDR3 runs to 17 residues. Germline V CDR1 and CDR2: SGHRS, YFSETQ. J gave up 4 bases and V 6 bases, and 11 bases lay outside the gene matches. The CDR3 loop is CASTRTSGTLNYNEQFF. CDR3 bases: TGCGCCAGCACCCGGACTAGCGGGACCCTAAATTACAATGAGCAGTTCTTC.

On this clonotype: No conserved phenylalanine or tryptophan is present at the end of the CDR3, so a read error is the likely explanation. The V call is TRBV5-3, the J call TRBJ2-1; 13 nucleotides align to TRBD2. TRBV5-3 is an open reading frame whose function is uncertain. V shed 8 bases, J shed 2 bases, and the junction held 7 bases outside the gene matches. CDR3 length: 16 residues. The CDR3 DNA follows: TGTGCCAGCAGCCCCGGACTAGCGGGGGCCTACAATGAGCAGTTCTCA. Amino acid sequence: CASSPGLAGAYNEQFS.

This clonotype has only a few counts. The V gene is TRBV6-6, the J gene TRBJ1-1; the match to TRBD1 covers 7 bases. Germline V lookup: CDR1 MNHNY, CDR2 SVGAGI (reference sequence). The CDR3 extends over 15 amino acids. Trimming cost V 2 bases and J 5 bases; bases outside gene matches: 8. As DNA, the CDR3 is TGTGCCAGCAGTTACGGGAACAGGGGAGGTACTGAAGCTTTCTTT. Residues: CASSYGNRGGTEAFF.

This clonotype was counted a single time. V gene TRBV7-3 combines with J gene TRBJ2-1; D gene uncertain. Germline V gene sequence: CDR1 SGHTA, CDR2 FQGTGA. The V end was cut by 4 bases, the J end by 10 bases, with 8 bases between. The CDR3 covers 11 residues. CDR3 DNA: TGTGCCAGCAGCTCCGGGCCAGAGCAGTTCTTC. It is translated as CASSSGPEQFF.

In this sample, this clonotype turned up many times. J is TRBJ1-2 and V is TRBV6-1; D is unclear. Between the trimmed V and J ends, which lost 6 bases and 5 bases, there was a span of 10 bases. Germline CDR1 is MNHNS and CDR2 is SASEGT. The CDR3 spans 12 residues. CDR3 DNA sequence: TGTGCCAGCAGCAGTGGGGAATATGGCTACACCTTC. Translated, it gives CASSSGEYGYTF.

Concerning this clonotype: This may be a read error, as it is one base from a much larger clone. The genes are TRBV7-2 and TRBJ2-7; D is ambiguous. CDR1 SGHTA and CDR2 FQGNSA come from the germline V gene. There are 13 residues in the CDR3. The CDR3 DNA is TGTGCCAGCAGCTTAGGCAGGAATTCACCCCTCTACTTT. It codes for CASSLGRNSPLYF.

This chain uses TRBV7-6 with TRBJ1-2; D not certain. The germline V and J ends were trimmed by 2 bases and 5 bases, with 6 bases remaining between them. Germline V gives CDR1 SGHVS, CDR2 FNYEAQ. The CDR3 is 12 amino acids. CDR3 loop: CASSLRGYGYTF. In DNA form, the CDR3 reads TGTGCCAGCAGCTTAAGAGGGTATGGCTACACCTTC.

As regards this clonotype: An end of the junction does not agree with germline; a read error may underlie this. The chain recombines TRBV7-2 with TRBJ2-4; 9 nucleotides line up with TRBD2. Germline CDR1 and CDR2: SGHTA and FQGNSA. This CDR3 region has 16 residues. The CDR3 DNA reads TGTGCCAGCAGCTTAAAGGGAGGGACTAGCAACTACGAGCAGTACTTT. Translated: CASSLKGGTSNYEQYF.

Only a few counts were recorded for this clonotype. The genes are TRBV6-1 and TRBJ2-1, with 13 positions matching TRBD2. TRBJ2-7 matches the DNA end more closely, so the J call is doubtful. This CDR3 comprises 15 residues. From germline, CDR1 is MNHNS and CDR2 SASEGT. CDR3 protein: CASKSLAGGPGEQYF. CDR3 nucleotides: TGTGCCAGCAAATCACTAGCGGGAGGGCCGGGTGAGCAGTACTTC.

Comments on this clonotype: This may arise from a read error, as a much more abundant clone is one base away. The CDR3, as DNA: TGTGCCAGCAGCTTAGCGTCTTTACCCGGGACAGGGGATTACGAGCAGTTCTTC. Residues: CASSLASLPGTGDYEQFF. The genes are TRBV11-1 and TRBJ2-3; TRBD1 aligns across 10 bases. The J call may be incorrect, as the DNA end agrees better with TRBJ2-1. Germline-derived CDR1 and CDR2 are SGHAT and FQDESV (reference sequence). The CDR3 spans 18 residues.

V gene TRBV12-3 or TRBV12-4 combines with J gene TRBJ2-3, with D possibly being TRBD1 or TRBD2 (5 bases each). CDR3 length: 13 residues. Deletions cut 6 bases from V and 6 bases from J, with 13 bases between. The CDR3 sequence is CASRAGARDTQYF. The CDR3 coding sequence is TGTGCCAGCAGGGCCGGGGCTAGGGATACGCAGTATTTT.

This clonotype has only a few counts. This chain joins TRBV6-5 and TRBJ2-1, with 8 bases that match TRBD2. The CDR3 consists of 15 residues. The junction had 11 bases not matched to a gene; V was cut back by 4 bases and J by 9 bases. The germline V gene has CDR1 MNHEY and CDR2 SVGAGI. The CDR3 protein is CASSSAGEGWGEQFF. CDR3 sequence (DNA): TGTGCCAGCAGTTCAGCGGGAGAGGGGTGGGGTGAGCAGTTCTTC.

For this clonotype: Germline and junction disagree at one end, which may indicate a read error. This chain joins TRBV6-6 and TRBJ1-1; weak D call: TRBD1 (6 bases). Germline CDR1 MNHNY, CDR2 SVGAGI (reference sequence). There are 16 residues in the CDR3. The CDR3 DNA follows: TGTGTCAGCAGTTACGGTCTGGGGGCGATGAACACTGAAGCTTTCTTT. Translation: CVSSYGLGAMNTEAFF.

This clonotype was recorded at least ten times. This chain uses TRBV6-1 with TRBJ2-5, with D possibly matching TRBD2 (6 bases). This CDR3 has 13 residues. The V end was cut by 4 bases, the J end by 7 bases, with 13 bases between. Germline CDR1 is MNHNS and CDR2 is SASEGT. CDR3 region: CASSALGGVTQYF. The CDR3 DNA reads TGTGCCAGCAGTGCTCTGGGCGGGGTGACCCAGTACTTC.

This clonotype was recorded at least ten times. The chain combines TRBV11-2 with TRBJ2-3; 8 positions agree with TRBD2. The CDR3 consists of 17 residues. Trimming at V came to 0 bases and at J to 5 bases, leaving 10 bases not matched to a gene. CDR1 and CDR2 (germline): SGHAT, FQNNGV. CDR3 coding DNA: TGTGCCAGCAGCTTAGAGGTCGGGCGGGGGGCCAAAGATACGCAGTATTTT. This gives the protein CASSLEVGRGAKDTQYF.